Ten or more counts support the clone carrying this T cell receptor (beta chain). This specimen belongs to a study of PD-L1 blockade in urothelial cancer. Study overall: Analyses were performed on blood at 3 weeks after treatment start (the second dose) and at 6 weeks.

Some clones are missing from TCRdb's copy, which holds only in-frame ones; the method was immunoSEQ multiplex PCR. The table shows some 120,000 clones, with approximately 88% occurring only once. Germline V gene data show CDR1 as SGHRS and CDR2 as YFSETQ. The V end lost 2 bases, the J end lost 4 bases, and 14 bases lay between the germline ends. The length of the CDR3 is 15 residues. Documented time point: pretreatment peripheral blood. This chain joins TRBV5-1 and TRBJ2-3; the D gene is possibly TRBD2 (6 bases). This sample comprised PBMCs, obtained around atezolizumab (anti-PD-L1) treatment. This sequence was found in a man between 45 and 60 years old with urothelial cancer. The CDR3 spells CASSLPLGGPDTQYF. For the CDR3, the DNA is TGCGCCAGCAGCTTACCCCTCGGGGGACCAGATACGCAGTATTTT.